The clone carrying this T cell receptor (beta chain) appeared many times. This entry is derived from a study of early T cells in non-severe SARS-CoV-2 infection. The overall study: The study sequenced bulk RNA from unsorted whole blood, with chains unpaired.

MiXCR, run by TCRdb on the 5' RACE reads, gives a single entry per CDR3 protein. This table has roughly 65,000 distinct CDR3 sequences, approximately 12% appearing once. Germline V gives CDR1 SGHNT, CDR2 YENEEA. V was clipped by 0 bases and J by 6 bases; unmatched bases: 3. This CDR3 has 14 amino acids. Sequenced: whole blood. J is TRBJ2-7 and V is TRBV11-3, with TRBD2 matching 9 bases. The receptor's source is an adult who was a healthcare worker with PCR-confirmed SARS-CoV-2 infection or an uninfected control (not recorded which). DNA of the CDR3: TGTGCCAGCAGCTTAGATCCGACTAGCGGCGAGCAGTACTTC. Protein product: CASSLDPTSGEQYF.